Presented here are 30 T cell receptor beta chains from one specimen sequenced in a study of PD-1 blockade in classical Hodgkin lymphoma (dated by TCRdb to the early 2020s). The library was generated by the immunoSEQ multiplex PCR assay. This immuneACCESS table, as held by TCRdb, lists in-frame sequences with V and J called but not all clones. Of the missing ones, under half trace to an unresolved V gene in checked studies; the others have no known cause. This sample lists some 50,000 clones; 65% to 80% were detected once. The ten largest make up approximately 12% of the sample. The time point label, read with the paper, signifies: cycle 4 day 1 (C4D1), after around six weeks of nivolumab. Relapse after autologous stem cell transplantation had occurred in all trial patients, and cohorts A, B and C were distinguished by prior brentuximab vedotin exposure. Sequences were derived from peripheral blood mononuclear cells (PBMCs), sampled before the fourth cycle of nivolumab. The receptors were gathered from a human donor with classical Hodgkin lymphoma.

This sequence joins TRBV18 and TRBJ2-7, with 10 bases matching TRBD1. The CDR3 loop spans 15 amino acids. After removal of 4 bases from V and 2 bases from J, the junction contained 5 bases not matched to a gene. Looked up from germline, CDR1 is KGHSH and CDR2 is LQKENI. CDR3 DNA: TGTGCCAGCTCACTGACGGGACAGGGGCCCTACGAGCAGTACTTC. Its protein is CASSLTGQGPYEQYF.

The genes are TRBV28 and TRBJ2-1; 14 nucleotides align to TRBD2. V shed 2 bases and J 13 bases; nucleotides not matched to a gene: 7. From germline, CDR1 is MDHEN and CDR2 SYDVKM. This CDR3 has 15 amino acids. The CDR3 nucleotides read TGTGCCAGCAGTTTACGCGGACTAGCGGGAGGAGAACAGTTCTTC. Protein product: CASSLRGLAGGEQFF.

This clone was recorded a few times. The chain couples TRBV10-3 to TRBJ1-1, with TRBD1 matching over 7 bases. CDR1 ENHRY and CDR2 SYGVKD come from the germline V gene. The junction had 5 bases not matched to a gene; V was cut back by 0 bases and J by 1 base. CDR3 length: 16 residues. CDR3 coding DNA: TGTGCCATCAGTGAGTCGACAGGGCTGGAGAACACTGAAGCTTTCTTT. Its protein product is CAISESTGLENTEAFF.

This clone is a singleton in its sample. The V and J genes are TRBV9 and TRBJ2-1; 12 bases are shared with TRBD2. The CDR3 has 16 amino acids. Germline assignment: CDR1 SGDLS and CDR2 YYNGEE. V gave up 2 bases and J gave up 6 bases; unmatched junction bases: 6. The CDR3 protein is CASSVRLAGVGNEQFF. The DNA for the CDR3 is TGTGCCAGCAGCGTCCGACTAGCGGGAGTAGGCAATGAGCAGTTCTTC.

This rearrangement joins TRBV2 to TRBJ2-1; TRBD2 agrees at 10 bases. From germline, CDR1 is SNHLY and CDR2 FYNNEI. The CDR3 is made up of 13 amino acids. The V and J ends lost 8 bases and 4 bases, in that order; junction bases with no gene match: 2. The CDR3 nucleotides read TGTGCCAGCGGGACTAGCGCGTACAATGAGCAGTTCTTC. Protein sequence: CASGTSAYNEQFF.

The chain carries TRBV11-1 and TRBJ2-7, with 7 bases lining up with TRBD1. Trimming took 6 bases from V and 2 from J; bases not matched to a gene: 7. The CDR3 extends over 14 amino acids. Per germline, CDR1 SGHAT and CDR2 FQDESV (reference sequence). The CDR3 nucleotides are TGTGCCAGCAGTTTACAGGGGTCGGCCTACGAGCAGTACTTC. Protein product: CASSLQGSAYEQYF.

The rearrangement links TRBV15 to TRBJ1-1, with unresolved D. Trimming took off 5 bases at V and 3 bases at J, with 7 bases between the two ends. The germline V gene encodes CDR1 LNHNV and CDR2 YYDKDF (reference sequence). The CDR3 totals 12 residues. The CDR3 sequence is CATSPGYTEAFF. Written as DNA, the CDR3 is TGTGCCACCAGCCCCGGGTACACTGAAGCTTTCTTT. The full variable domain, its missing parts supplied by reference TRBV15 and TRBJ1-1, is DAMVIQNPRYQVTQFGKPVTLSCSQTLNHNVMYWYQQKSSQAPKLLFHYYDKDFNNEADTPDNFQSRRPNTSFCFLDIRSPGLGDTAMYLCATSPGYTEAFFGQGTRLTVV.

Here the CDR3 DNA reads TGTGCCAGCTCAGCAACCGGGACAGGGCATCAGCCCCAGCATTTT. Translating gives CASSATGTGHQPQHF. This chain connects TRBV18 to TRBJ1-5; 9 positions match TRBD1. Germline assignment: CDR1 KGHSH and CDR2 LQKENI. This CDR3 is built from 15 residues. The V and J ends lost 5 bases and 5 bases, in that order; junction bases with no gene match: 7. The full variable domain, rest sourced from reference TRBV18 and TRBJ1-5, is NAGVMQNPRHLVRRRGQEARLRCSPMKGHSHVYWYRQLPEEGLKFMVYLQKENIIDESGMPKERFSAEFPKEGPSILRIQQVVRGDSAAYFCASSATGTGHQPQHFGDGTRLSIL.

The chain couples TRBV11-3 to TRBJ1-6; D is uncertain. The germline V and J ends were trimmed by 5 bases and 10 bases, with 18 bases remaining between them. Per the germline V gene, CDR1 is SGHNT and CDR2 is YENEEA. This CDR3 has 15 amino acids. CDR3 region: CASSVRQGQGSPLHF. CDR3 bases: TGTGCCAGCAGCGTACGACAAGGGCAAGGATCACCCCTCCACTTT.

The V and J genes are TRBV10-1 and TRBJ2-1; possibly TRBD2 for D (5 bases). Germline CDR1 reads WNHNN; CDR2 reads SYGVQD (reference sequence). V lost 3 bases and J 9 bases, leaving 9 bases between the germline ends. There are 12 residues in the CDR3. The DNA of the CDR3 is TGCGCCAGCAGTGACTGGGGAGCTGAGCAGTTCTTC. Its protein product is CASSDWGAEQFF.

V and J are TRBV11-2 and TRBJ2-7, with 8 nucleotides matching TRBD2. This CDR3 has 14 residues. The V gene end was trimmed by 5 bases and the J gene end by 6 bases; junction bases not matched to a gene: 9. Germline V gene sequence: CDR1 SGHAT, CDR2 FQNNGV. This chain's CDR3 is CASSQISGTGEQYF. CDR3 bases: TGTGCCAGCAGCCAAATTAGCGGGACTGGCGAGCAGTACTTC.

The chain links TRBV7-2 to TRBJ2-7, with D hard to call. The CDR3 is 14 residues long. Per the germline V gene, CDR1 is SGHTA and CDR2 is FQGNSA. V was clipped by 4 bases and J by 0 bases, with 10 bases between them. The CDR3 DNA reads as TGTGCCAGCAGCTCTACCTCTCTCTCCTACGAGCAGTACTTC. This encodes CASSSTSLSYEQYF.

The chain carries TRBV6-1 and TRBJ2-5; 10 positions agree with TRBD2. This CDR3 contains 16 residues. V dropped 0 bases and J dropped 5; count of bases not matched to a gene: 6. The germline gives CDR1 MNHNS, CDR2 SASEGT. This CDR3 is CASSEATSGPGETQYF. The CDR3 nucleotides read TGTGCCAGCAGTGAAGCGACTAGCGGGCCGGGGGAGACCCAGTACTTC.

The chain uses TRBV7-9 and TRBJ2-1; maybe TRBD1 (7 bases). This CDR3 has 14 residues. Trimming cost V 0 bases and J 13 bases, with 16 bases left between them. The germline V gene has CDR1 SEHNR and CDR2 FQNEAQ (reference sequence). The CDR3 is CASSLAGGGGEQFF. Here the CDR3 DNA reads TGTGCCAGCAGCTTAGCGGGAGGAGGGGGCGAACAGTTCTTC.

The chain combines TRBV5-1 with TRBJ1-1; weak D call: TRBD1 (6 bases). Looked up from germline, CDR1 is SGHRS and CDR2 is YFSETQ. The CDR3 runs to 15 residues. The V end lost 4 bases, the J end lost 2 bases, and 15 bases lay between the germline ends. The CDR3: CASSRGGGTNTEAFF. The CDR3 nucleotides are TGCGCCAGCAGCCGCGGAGGGGGGACTAACACTGAAGCTTTCTTT.

DNA for the CDR3: TGTGCCAGCAGTGAACCGGACAGGAACGATGAGCAGTTCTTC. Translation: CASSEPDRNDEQFF. The chain recombines TRBV27 with TRBJ2-1, with 7 bases matching TRBD1. The CDR3 covers 14 residues. Trimming cost V 5 bases and J 8 bases; bases outside gene matches: 9. Germline-derived CDR1 and CDR2 are MNHEY and SMNVEV (reference sequence).

V gene TRBV11-3 combines with J gene TRBJ2-1; maybe TRBD2 (5 bases). Per the germline V gene, CDR1 is SGHNT and CDR2 is YENEEA. The V end lost 5 bases, the J end lost 2 bases, and 10 bases lay between the germline ends. The CDR3 loop spans 14 amino acids. Here the CDR3 reads CASSAERTYNEQFF. Written as DNA, the CDR3 is TGTGCCAGCAGCGCAGAGCGGACCTACAATGAGCAGTTCTTC.

In DNA, the CDR3 is TGTGCCAGCAGTTACTTCGGACAGGGAATCGATGAGCAGTTCTTC. The encoded protein is CASSYFGQGIDEQFF. The gene calls are TRBV6-6 and TRBJ2-1; TRBD1 matches at 8 bases. This CDR3 spans 15 amino acids. Germline V gene sequence: CDR1 MNHNY, CDR2 SVGAGI (reference sequence). V shed 1 base, J shed 8 bases, and the junction held 7 bases outside the gene matches.

This clone has a handful of counts. The chain is built from TRBV6-1 and TRBJ1-5; D is unclear. Germline loops: CDR1 MNHNS, CDR2 SASEGT. CDR3 length: 15 amino acids. The V and J ends lost 8 bases and 1 base respectively, with 15 bases between them. The CDR3: CASRPPFLSNQPQHF. The CDR3 bases are TGTGCCAGCCGCCCCCCTTTCCTGAGCAATCAGCCCCAGCATTTT.

This chain connects TRBV6-5 to TRBJ1-1, with no clear D. The CDR3 is 11 residues long. V lost 7 bases, J lost 3 bases, and 6 bases lay in between. The germline gives CDR1 MNHEY, CDR2 SVGAGI. In nucleotides, the CDR3 is TGTGCCAGCACACCCTACACTGAAGCTTTCTTT. This translates into CASTPYTEAFF.

The chain couples TRBV10-3 to TRBJ2-5; 8 bases fit TRBD2. Trimming cost V 3 bases and J 4 bases; bases outside gene matches: 4. The CDR3 consists of 14 residues. Germline CDR1 is ENHRY and CDR2 is SYGVKD. The CDR3 protein is CAISERTSTETQYF. Written as DNA, the CDR3 is TGTGCCATCAGTGAACGGACTAGCACAGAGACCCAGTACTTC.

The chain employs TRBV6-5 and TRBJ2-2; 8 positions agree with TRBD1. The CDR3 totals 12 residues. Germline V gene lookup returns CDR1 MNHEY and CDR2 SVGAGI. V lost 6 bases and J lost 13; bases outside the gene matches: 7. The CDR3 is CASSQGQGVLFF. CDR3 DNA sequence: TGTGCCAGCAGCCAAGGACAGGGCGTGCTGTTTTTT.

V and J are TRBV5-6 and TRBJ2-7, with 14 bases fitting TRBD2. CDR3 length equals 17 residues. Trimming cost V 0 bases and J 4 bases; bases outside gene matches: 6. Germline lookup yields CDR1 SGHDT and CDR2 YYEEEE. In DNA form, the CDR3 reads TGTGCCAGCAGCTTGGCCGTGACTAGCGGGAGGGCATACGAGCAGTACTTC. Its translation: CASSLAVTSGRAYEQYF. Full variable domain (missing parts from reference TRBV5-6 and TRBJ2-7): DAGVTQSPTHLIKTRGQQVTLRCSPKSGHDTVSWYQQALGQGPQFIFQYYEEEERQRGNFPDRFSGHQFPNYSSELNVNALLLGDSALYLCASSLAVTSGRAYEQYFGPGTRLTVT.

This clone came up a few times. The chain uses TRBV5-6 and TRBJ1-4; possible D gene TRBD1, 6 bases. Per the germline V gene, CDR1 is SGHDT and CDR2 is YYEEEE. The V end lost 4 bases, the J end lost 8 bases, and 15 bases lay between the germline ends. The CDR3 has 14 residues. CDR3 nucleotides: TGTGCCAGCAGCCTACAGGGCGTCTGGGAAAAACTGTTTTTT. Its translation is CASSLQGVWEKLFF.

The chain combines TRBV10-2 with TRBJ2-7, with a weak D call TRBD2 (7 bases). In germline, CDR1 is WSHSY, CDR2 SAAADI. Trimming cost V 0 bases and J 2 bases, with 14 bases left between them. CDR3 length: 16 residues. The CDR3 spells CASSESRGLATYEQYF. DNA of the CDR3: TGCGCCAGCAGTGAGTCGCGGGGGCTAGCCACCTACGAGCAGTACTTC.

The V gene is TRBV19, the J gene TRBJ2-7, with TRBD1 as a possible D gene (7 bases). CDR1 is LNHDA and CDR2 is SQIVND in the germline V gene (reference sequence). Trimming took 4 bases from V and 6 from J, leaving 16 bases between them. This CDR3 is 14 amino acids long. Written as DNA, the CDR3 is TGTGCCAGTAGTAGCGGGACAGTCTCCCGCGAGCAGTACTTC. Translation gives CASSSGTVSREQYF.

The V gene is TRBV18, the J gene TRBJ1-5, with TRBD1 as a possible D gene (5 bases). The CDR3 runs to 15 residues. Trimming took off 5 bases at V and 5 bases at J, with 16 bases between the two ends. Germline V gives CDR1 KGHSH, CDR2 LQKENI. The CDR3 nucleotides are TGTGCCAGCTCAAACCGGGCCGGGGGTGATCAGCCCCAGCATTTT. The encoded protein is CASSNRAGGDQPQHF.

This chain links TRBV4-1 with TRBJ2-2; D unclear. The CDR3 runs 15 residues. Germline V gene data show CDR1 as MGHRA and CDR2 as YSYEKL. The V end lost 3 bases, the J end lost 0 bases, and 8 bases lay between the germline ends. CDR3 in DNA: TGCGCCAGCAGCCAGCTGACCGCGAACACCGGGGAGCTGTTTTTT. Translating it yields CASSQLTANTGELFF.

The chain combines TRBV2 with TRBJ2-2; 7 bases map to TRBD2. This CDR3 region has 15 residues. The germline gives CDR1 SNHLY, CDR2 FYNNEI. V shed 4 bases and J 6 bases; nucleotides not matched to a gene: 8. The CDR3 DNA reads as TGTGCCAGCAGTGTTGAGCGGGGAGGGTCCGGGGAGCTGTTTTTT. Protein: CASSVERGGSGELFF.

CDR3 bases: TGTGCCAGCAGCCAAGATTTCCCACCCTTGGGTCACGAGCAGTACTTC. Translation gives CASSQDFPPLGHEQYF. The chain has TRBV14 and TRBJ2-7; no clear D gene. The germline gives CDR1 SGHDN, CDR2 FVKESK. CDR3 size: 16 residues. Trimming shortened V by 0 bases and J by 5 bases, and 17 bases separated the two germline ends.